This T cell receptor (beta chain) came from a study of T cell responses to AZD1222 COVID-19 vaccine (dated by TCRdb to the early 2020s). Regarding the research as a whole: AZD1222 recipients with second doses at about 4 weeks or about 12 weeks were pooled, because spike-specific TCR depth and breadth did not differ between schedules. A total of around 240 trial participants underwent TCR sequencing, of whom more than 200 had received two doses of AZD1222 and some 26 had received two doses of the MenACWY control vaccine. Trial participants were enrolled by age into 18-55, 56-69 and 70-plus year subgroups, with around 150, 28 and 57 TCR-sequenced participants respectively.

The meaning of the sample's time point label: baseline before first vaccination. Samples from vaccinated people were obtained from the UK trials COV001 and COV002, which included a single-blind randomized controlled phase 2/3 trial of AZD1222 (ChAdOx1 nCoV-19) in healthy adults. For TCRbeta chain sequencing, PBMC samples were collected from trial participants at day 0 and at day 28 after the second dose. The CDR3 regions of human TCRbeta chains were analyzed by immunosequencing. For the original study's pipeline: TCRs in the repertoires were matched against a reference library of SARS-CoV-2-specific TCRs that had been generated with the MIRA antigen-specificity platform. Breadth meant the fraction of unique TCRs that were SARS-CoV-2-associated, whereas depth meant the fraction of total T cells that were SARS-CoV-2-associated. Using the MIRA data, each spike-specific TCR was mapped to the spike region that the TCR reacts to and placed in a CD4 or CD8 class. Log10-transformed breadth and depth values were compared by one-way ANOVA with Sidak's multiple comparisons tests. In TCRdb, the immuneACCESS table is reduced to in-frame sequences with V and J assigned. These tables do not hold every clone; where another copy was compared, an unresolved V gene accounts for under half, and the others remain unexplained. From that table come the V and J calls and clone size; the DNA was used to work out D and trimming. This sample gives approximately 89,000 clones in total; about 91% of them show up just once. The ten largest make up approximately 5.2% of the sample.

Clipping removes 4 bases from V and 5 bases from J, with 8 as the unmatched junction base count. The CDR3 sequence holds 16 residues, the cysteine and phenylalanine included. Only the CDR3 part of the read is kept: 48 bases, read in frame from the first base. From a lookup of the germline V gene, CDR1 and CDR2 are SGHRS and YFSETQ. With regard to this clone: Its antigen is unknown. Qualities for individual bases were not recorded, and no much larger clone is one base off.

Points the paper makes about the study in general: Participants were mostly white British and included more females than males, and it was suggested by the authors that clonal diversity may have been underestimated. The vaccine-associated CD4 TCRs covered the entire spike protein, and the dominant responses fell in regions 160-218 and 743-854. After two AZD1222 doses, both the breadth and the depth of spike-specific TCRs were significantly higher than at day 0 and than in MenACWY recipients. Conclusions about previously exposed vaccinees were limited because only a handful of AZD1222 recipients were SARS-CoV-2 seropositive at baseline. The 56-69-year group was small, and its depth increase did not reach significance, likely because of low power. Epitopes outside the regions mutated in the B.1.351 and B.1.1.7 variants were reportedly recognized by nearly half of the unique spike-specific TCRs. No day 14 peak-response samples were available, so repertoires were characterized only after the peak T cell response.

The TCR sequence derives from an adult in good health. This chain joins TRBV5-1 to TRBJ2-3; the central 12 bases match TRBD2. Material: peripheral blood, obtained on day 0 of AZD1222 vaccination. CDR3 protein: CASSLSGLAGLDTQYF. The DNA sequence is as follows: TGCGCCAGCAGCCTAAGCGGACTAGCGGGATTAGATACGCAGTATTTT.